The 27 T cell receptor beta chains below come from one sample, sequenced in a study of blood T cell repertoires in COVID-19. Sequencing was performed with immunoSEQ multiplex PCR; in TCRdb, only in-frame clones are kept and a portion is missing. The profile covers hundreds of thousands of clones, with about nine tenths appearing a single time and just under 6.5% taken by the ten largest. The sequencing sample was made of PBMCs or T cells enriched from blood (not recorded which). The receptor set was obtained from a woman aged 25 to 45 with acute COVID-19.

This chain uses TRBV6-2 or TRBV6-3 with TRBJ1-1; a possible D gene is TRBD1 (6 bases). This CDR3 region has 14 residues. The V end was cut by 4 bases, the J end by 5 bases, with 14 bases between. CDR1 is MNHEY, CDR2 SVGEGT, per germline. The CDR3 reads CASSSEPRGTEAFF. The CDR3 region has the DNA TGTGCCAGCAGTTCCGAACCTAGGGGGACTGAAGCTTTCTTT.

V and J are TRBV28 and TRBJ2-7, with D possibly matching TRBD2 (7 bases). This CDR3 region has 16 residues. V lost 4 bases and J 3 bases, leaving 19 bases between the germline ends. Germline lookup yields CDR1 MDHEN and CDR2 SYDVKM. CDR3 sequence (DNA): TGTGCCAGCAGTTCTCCATCGGCGGGGGCGTACTACGAGCAGTACTTC. Translated: CASSSPSAGAYYEQYF.

The CDR3 sequence: CASSLVAGGTETQYF. CDR3 bases: TGTGCCAGCAGTTTGGTAGCGGGGGGGACGGAGACCCAGTACTTC. The J gene is TRBJ2-5, the V gene TRBV28, with TRBD2 identical over 11 bases. CDR3 length: 15 residues. J lost 5 bases, V lost 3 bases, and 5 bases had no gene match. The germline V gene has CDR1 MDHEN and CDR2 SYDVKM.

The rearrangement uses TRBV19 and TRBJ1-5; 8 positions match TRBD1. Germline-derived CDR1 and CDR2 are LNHDA and SQIVND (reference sequence). The junction had 5 bases not matched to a gene; V was cut back by 3 bases and J by 4 bases. CDR3 size: 15 residues. CDR3 coding DNA: TGTGCCAGTAGTATTTTGGACAGGGCGAATCAGCCCCAGCATTTT. This encodes CASSILDRANQPQHF.

The V gene is TRBV2, the J gene TRBJ2-2; weak D call: TRBD2 (5 bases). The germline V gene encodes CDR1 SNHLY and CDR2 FYNNEI. Trimming took off 2 bases at V and 1 base at J, with 14 bases between the two ends. CDR3 size: 17 residues. CDR3 loop: CASSERGSGMNTGELFF. CDR3 nucleotides: TGTGCCAGCAGTGAACGAGGAAGCGGAATGAACACCGGGGAGCTGTTTTTT.

V is TRBV7-2 and J is TRBJ1-1; TRBD1 might be the D (5 bases). In germline, CDR1 is SGHTA, CDR2 FQGNSA. This CDR3 spans 16 amino acids. V lost 5 bases and J 4 bases, leaving 20 bases between the germline ends. DNA of the CDR3: TGTGCCAGCAGCCCTAGTGGCAGGGCGCTGCTCACTGAAGCTTTCTTT. Translation: CASSPSGRALLTEAFF.

This sequence joins TRBV5-6 and TRBJ2-4; D perhaps matches TRBD1 (6 bases). The CDR3 contains 13 residues. Germline V gene lookup returns CDR1 SGHDT and CDR2 YYEEEE. The V end was cut by 4 bases, the J end by 6 bases, with 11 bases between. CDR3 amino acids: CASSTGQLNIQYF. CDR3 nucleotides: TGTGCCAGCAGCACCGGACAGCTAAACATTCAGTACTTC.

This clone has only a few counts. The V and J genes are TRBV6-5 and TRBJ2-1; 7 bases agree with TRBD2. This CDR3 contains 15 residues. Germline V gene lookup returns CDR1 MNHEY and CDR2 SVGAGI. With 9 bases clipped from V and 3 bases from J, the junction kept 11 bases outside the gene matches. The CDR3 loop reads CASRRGRANYNEQFF. DNA for the CDR3: TGTGCCAGTCGCCGGGGGAGGGCGAACTACAATGAGCAGTTCTTC.

The chain links TRBV5-1 to TRBJ1-1, with TRBD1 as a possible D gene (5 bases). CDR1 SGHRS and CDR2 YFSETQ come from the germline V gene. The germline V and J ends were trimmed by 2 bases and 1 base, with 6 bases remaining between them. This CDR3 contains 13 residues. CDR3 coding DNA: TGCGCCAGCAGCTTTGGGGCGAACACTGAAGCTTTCTTT. This encodes CASSFGANTEAFF. The full variable domain, in which reference TRBV5-1 and TRBJ1-1 provide the parts outside the CDR3, is KAGVTQTPRYLIKTRGQQVTLSCSPISGHRSVSWYQQTPGQGLQFLFEYFSETQRNKGNFPGRFSGRQFSNSRSEMNVSTLELGDSALYLCASSFGANTEAFFGQGTRLTVV.

This clone has only a few counts. The chain has TRBV2 and TRBJ1-4; the D is unclear. The CDR3 covers 12 residues. CDR1 is SNHLY, CDR2 FYNNEI, per germline. The ends were cut back, 3 bases at V and 8 bases at J, with 7 bases in the middle. The CDR3: CASSDSGEKLFF. The CDR3, as DNA: TGTGCCAGCAGTGATAGCGGCGAAAAACTGTTTTTT.

The V and J genes are TRBV6-5 and TRBJ1-2, with a possible D match to TRBD1 (6 bases). Trimming pared 8 bases from V and 6 bases from J, leaving 19 bases between. This CDR3 has 14 amino acids. Looked up from germline, CDR1 is MNHEY and CDR2 is SVGAGI. DNA for the CDR3: TGTGCCAGCTCCTCGTTAGTATGGGGGCATGGCTACACCTTC. Translation: CASSSLVWGHGYTF.

The J gene is TRBJ1-2, the V gene TRBV12-3 or TRBV12-4; D ambiguous. The CDR3 extends over 11 amino acids. Trimming removed 6 bases from V and 2 bases from J, with 4 bases in between. The CDR3 nucleotides read TGTGCCAGCAGCGAGAACTATGGCTACACCTTC. It yields the protein CASSENYGYTF.

CDR3 in amino acids: CASSPYPGQGNEQYF. In nucleotides, the CDR3 is TGTGCCAGTAGCCCATACCCGGGACAGGGGAACGAGCAGTACTTC. V is TRBV19 and J is TRBJ2-7; 10 bases match TRBD1. The CDR3 sequence is 15 residues long. V shed 6 bases and J 5 bases; nucleotides not matched to a gene: 10. The germline gives CDR1 LNHDA, CDR2 SQIVND (reference sequence).

The V gene is TRBV30, the J gene TRBJ2-3; the match to TRBD2 covers 10 bases. The CDR3 consists of 17 residues. After removal of 0 bases from V and 2 bases from J, the junction contained 8 bases not matched to a gene. Germline V gene sequence: CDR1 GTSNPN, CDR2 SVGIG (reference sequence). CDR3 coding DNA: TGTGCCTGGAGTGTACGAGCGGGGGGGTGGGACACAGATACGCAGTATTTT. It encodes CAWSVRAGGWDTDTQYF.

This chain joins TRBV11-2 and TRBJ1-4; D unresolved. V gave up 6 bases and J gave up 8 bases, with 28 bases separating them. The germline V gene has CDR1 SGHAT and CDR2 FQNNGV. The CDR3 consists of 18 residues. The DNA of the CDR3 is TGTGCCAGCAGGGCGCTCTCGGCTCAGAGCTCTGGAGGAGAAAAACTGTTTTTT. Translated, it gives CASRALSAQSSGGEKLFF.

This rearrangement joins TRBV9 to TRBJ1-3, with D possibly TRBD1 on 6 matching bases. The CDR3 totals 15 residues. Trimming stripped 3 bases from V and 0 bases from J, with 10 bases between. The germline gives CDR1 SGDLS, CDR2 YYNGEE. The CDR3 is CASSGRGPSGNTIYF. In nucleotides, the CDR3 is TGTGCCAGCAGCGGCAGGGGCCCCTCTGGAAACACCATATATTTT.

This chain joins TRBV5-8 and TRBJ1-2; a weak D match, TRBD1 (6 bases). The CDR3 has 12 residues. Germline V gene sequence: CDR1 SGHTS, CDR2 YDEGEE. The germline V and J ends were trimmed by 2 bases and 5 bases, with 7 bases remaining between them. CDR3 sequence: CASSFGQYGYTF. For the CDR3, the DNA is TGTGCCAGCAGCTTCGGACAGTATGGCTACACCTTC.

The chain carries TRBV12-5 and TRBJ2-7, with a weak D call TRBD1 (6 bases). The CDR3 covers 12 residues. CDR1 is LGHNT and CDR2 is FRNRAP in the germline V gene. The V and J ends lost 10 bases and 6 bases respectively, with 16 bases between them. In DNA form, the CDR3 reads TGTGCTACCTCGGACAGCCCCACCGAGCAGTACTTC. It yields the protein CATSDSPTEQYF.

The gene calls are TRBV28 and TRBJ1-2; D perhaps matches TRBD1 (6 bases). Trimming shortened V by 3 bases and J by 4 bases, and 15 bases separated the two germline ends. Germline V lookup: CDR1 MDHEN, CDR2 SYDVKM. There are 15 residues in the CDR3. CDR3 region: CASSFGGGASYGYTF. The CDR3 DNA sequence: TGTGCCAGCAGTTTTGGGGGGGGCGCTTCCTATGGCTACACCTTC.

J is TRBJ1-4 and V is TRBV9, with D unresolved. The germline V and J ends were trimmed by 1 base and 6 bases, with 10 bases remaining between them. The CDR3 runs 14 residues. CDR1 SGDLS and CDR2 YYNGEE come from the germline V gene. In nucleotides, the CDR3 is TGTGCCAGCAGCGTAAATCTCGTTGATGAAAAACTGTTTTTT. Translated: CASSVNLVDEKLFF. Drawing the rest from reference TRBV9 and TRBJ1-4, the complete variable domain is DSGVTQTPKHLITATGQRVTLRCSPRSGDLSVYWYQQSLDQGLQFLIQYYNGEERAKGNILERFSAQQFPDLHSELNLSSLELGDSALYFCASSVNLVDEKLFFGSGTQLSVL.

This chain uses TRBV28 with TRBJ1-2; possibly TRBD1 for D (6 bases). Per germline, CDR1 MDHEN and CDR2 SYDVKM. Trimming took off 1 base at V and 8 bases at J, with 8 bases between the two ends. The CDR3 runs to 12 residues. The CDR3 DNA reads as TGTGCCAGCAGTTTATACAGGGAGGGCTACACCTTC. Its protein is CASSLYREGYTF.

V gene TRBV6-5 combines with J gene TRBJ1-1; 7 nucleotides line up with TRBD1. J gave up 1 base and V 6 bases, and 2 bases lay outside the gene matches. The CDR3 extends over 13 amino acids. CDR1 MNHEY and CDR2 SVGAGI come from the germline V gene. The CDR3 DNA reads TGTGCCAGCAGACAGGGGAGGAACACTGAAGCTTTCTTT. It encodes CASRQGRNTEAFF.

Only one count was recorded for this clone. The chain couples TRBV4-3 to TRBJ2-7; tentatively, D is TRBD2 (6 bases). CDR3 size: 14 residues. The germline V and J ends were trimmed by 1 base and 2 bases, with 9 bases remaining between them. CDR1 and CDR2 from the germline V gene are LGHNA and YSLEER. The CDR3: CASSQVSGPYEQYF. CDR3 coding DNA: TGCGCCAGCAGCCAAGTTAGCGGCCCCTACGAGCAGTACTTC.

The chain has TRBV9 and TRBJ1-2, with TRBD1 as a possible D gene (6 bases). V lost 3 bases and J lost 4, with 10 bases in between. From germline, CDR1 is SGDLS and CDR2 YYNGEE. This CDR3 is built from 13 residues. This CDR3 is CASSGQGTYGYTF. The CDR3 nucleotides read TGTGCCAGCAGCGGCCAGGGGACCTATGGCTACACCTTC.

The chain employs TRBV9 and TRBJ2-1; 9 positions agree with TRBD2. This CDR3 contains 14 residues. V dropped 6 bases and J dropped 2; count of bases not matched to a gene: 3. CDR1 SGDLS and CDR2 YYNGEE come from the germline V gene. This chain's CDR3 is CASTLAGTYNEQFF. CDR3 nucleotide sequence: TGTGCCAGCACACTAGCGGGCACCTACAATGAGCAGTTCTTC.

The chain combines TRBV6-2 or TRBV6-3 with TRBJ2-4; 7 bases map to TRBD1. The germline gives CDR1 MNHEY, CDR2 SVGEGT. Losses at the gene ends were 5 bases for V and 1 base for J; bases not matched to a gene: 5. The CDR3 consists of 15 residues. The CDR3 coding sequence is TGTGCCAGCAGTCCGGGACAGTCGGCCAAAAACATTCAGTACTTC. This encodes CASSPGQSAKNIQYF.

Only a few counts were recorded for this clone. This chain links TRBV11-2 with TRBJ2-7; possible D gene TRBD2, 6 bases. Trimming removed 5 bases from V and 4 bases from J, with 18 bases in between. The CDR3 totals 15 residues. Germline V CDR1 and CDR2: SGHAT, FQNNGV. As DNA, the CDR3 is TGTGCCAGCAGCCCTAGTCTTGGCGGGGCATACGAGCAGTACTTC. Translation: CASSPSLGGAYEQYF.